The present TCR beta chain was sequenced within a study of blood T cell repertoires in COVID-19 (dated by TCRdb to about 2020). About the full investigation: Samples from collaborators originated in the United States, Italy and Spain and spanned both the acute and convalescent phases of COVID-19. The material from the prospective study consisted of cDNA or gDNA derived from T cells, B-cell-depleted T cells, or PBMCs. The dataset comprised deeply sampled blood TCRbeta repertoires from subjects exposed to, actively infected with, or recovered from COVID-19. The repertoires were made available in a free public database intended to serve as a resource for research on the immune response to SARS-CoV-2. Samples came from the ongoing ImmuneRACE study (first 160 participants) plus 1,254 subjects from 6 global collaborators. Nearly every sample came with metadata listing a de-identified subject ID, COVID-19 status, age in years and sex. Where HLA class I and class II types were available, the types were taken from metadata supplied by the sample provider, not from assay-based typing.

Another Seattle source contributed samples from volunteer blood donors who had recovered from COVID-19. Whole blood was collected in K2EDTA tubes by collaborating institutions according to the institutions' own protocols. For TCRbeta analysis, collaborators shipped samples in one of three forms: frozen whole blood, isolated PBMCs, or DNA extracted from either of those sample types. TCRbeta CDR3 regions were amplified from genomic DNA by means of the immunoSEQ Assay, a bias-controlled multiplex PCR. The authors' pipeline ran thus. Within the assay, amplification of reference gene primers was used to estimate how many nucleated cells each sample contained. To quantify the absolute abundance of each unique TCRbeta CDR3 rearrangement, sequence reads were collapsed and filtered. For each sample, productive Simpson clonality was calculated by taking the square root of Simpson's diversity index across productive rearrangements. Here the immuneACCESS table is served through TCRdb, limited to in-frame sequences with V and J called. Missing clones are a known gap in these copies; in checked studies unresolved V genes cover under half, and the rest lacks a known reason. That table furnishes V, J and clone size, whereas the DNA furnished D and trimming. The sample has 200,000 to 250,000 clones on record, roughly 84% of them singletons. Of the sample, about 3% falls within the top ten clones.

A remark on this clone: This receptor's antigen is unknown. Per-base quality was not reported, and no clone a single base away is much larger than it.

The CDR3 spans 15 residues, from the cysteine through the phenylalanine. Only CDR3 DNA is held: 45 bases, read in frame from base 1. The germline V gene encodes CDR1 MNHNS and CDR2 SASEGT. V and J are truncated by 2 bases and 4 bases respectively, leaving an intervening sequence of 12 bases. The full study reports these points: The quantity of clinical and demographic metadata differed by source and by participant and was supplied without curation.

The rearranged chain carries TRBV6-1 and TRBJ1-5, with TRBD1 as a weak D call on 5 bases. The receptor was isolated from a man aged 50-59 years who had recovered from COVID-19. Source material: peripheral blood. The nucleotide sequence is TGTGCCAGCAGTGAAACAGGATGGTCTAATCAGCCCCAGCATTTT. Its protein is CASSETGWSNQPQHF.